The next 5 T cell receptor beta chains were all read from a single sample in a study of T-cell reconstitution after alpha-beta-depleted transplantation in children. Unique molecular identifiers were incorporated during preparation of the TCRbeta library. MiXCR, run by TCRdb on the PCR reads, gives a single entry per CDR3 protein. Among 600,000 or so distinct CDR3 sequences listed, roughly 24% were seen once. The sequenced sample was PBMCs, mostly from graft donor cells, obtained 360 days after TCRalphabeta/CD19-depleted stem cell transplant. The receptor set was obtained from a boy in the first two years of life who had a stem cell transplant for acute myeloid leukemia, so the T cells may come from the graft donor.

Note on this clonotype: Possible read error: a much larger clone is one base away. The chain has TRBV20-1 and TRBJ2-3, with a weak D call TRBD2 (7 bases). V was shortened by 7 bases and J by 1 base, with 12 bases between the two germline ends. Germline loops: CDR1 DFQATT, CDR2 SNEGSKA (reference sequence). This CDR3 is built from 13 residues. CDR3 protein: CSVGGPRTDTQYF. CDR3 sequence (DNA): TGCAGTGTCGGGGGGCCCCGCACAGATACGCAGTATTTT.

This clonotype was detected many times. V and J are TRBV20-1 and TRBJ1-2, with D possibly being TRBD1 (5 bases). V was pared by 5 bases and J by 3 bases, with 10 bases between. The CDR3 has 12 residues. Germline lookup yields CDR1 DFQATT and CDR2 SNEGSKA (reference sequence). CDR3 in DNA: TGCAGTGCTTGGGGGAGGGACTATGGCTACACCTTC. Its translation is CSAWGRDYGYTF.

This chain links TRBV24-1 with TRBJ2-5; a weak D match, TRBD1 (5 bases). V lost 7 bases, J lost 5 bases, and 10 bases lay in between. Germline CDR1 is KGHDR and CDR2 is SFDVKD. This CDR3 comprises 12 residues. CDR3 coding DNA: TGTGCCACCAGCATAGCAGGGGAGACCCAGTACTTC. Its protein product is CATSIAGETQYF.

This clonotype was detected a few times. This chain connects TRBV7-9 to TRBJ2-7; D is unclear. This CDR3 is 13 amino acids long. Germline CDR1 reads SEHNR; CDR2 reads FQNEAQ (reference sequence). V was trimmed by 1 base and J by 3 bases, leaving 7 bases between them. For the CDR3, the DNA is TGTGCCAGCAGCTTAGTTGGGATCTACGAGCAGTACGTC. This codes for CASSLVGIYEQYV.

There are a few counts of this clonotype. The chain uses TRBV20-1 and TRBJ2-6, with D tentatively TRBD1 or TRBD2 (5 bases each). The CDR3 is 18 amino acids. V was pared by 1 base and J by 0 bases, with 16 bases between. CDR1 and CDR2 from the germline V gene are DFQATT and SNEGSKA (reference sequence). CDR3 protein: CSARVGGPAYSGANVLTF. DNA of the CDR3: TGCAGTGCTAGAGTTGGGGGTCCGGCTTACTCTGGGGCCAACGTCCTGACTTTC.